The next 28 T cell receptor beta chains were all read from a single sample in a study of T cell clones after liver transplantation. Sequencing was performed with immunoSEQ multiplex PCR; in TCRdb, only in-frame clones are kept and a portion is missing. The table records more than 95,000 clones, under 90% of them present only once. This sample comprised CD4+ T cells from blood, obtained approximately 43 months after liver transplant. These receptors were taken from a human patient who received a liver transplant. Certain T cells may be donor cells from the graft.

The DNA of the CDR3 is TGTGCCAGCAGTGAAGATACCTATAGCAATCAGCCCCAGCATTTT. Its protein product is CASSEDTYSNQPQHF. The genes are TRBV2 and TRBJ1-5; D remains unclear. The germline CDR1 and CDR2 sequences are SNHLY and FYNNEI. V was clipped by 1 base and J by 0 bases, with 7 bases between them. This CDR3 is built from 15 residues.

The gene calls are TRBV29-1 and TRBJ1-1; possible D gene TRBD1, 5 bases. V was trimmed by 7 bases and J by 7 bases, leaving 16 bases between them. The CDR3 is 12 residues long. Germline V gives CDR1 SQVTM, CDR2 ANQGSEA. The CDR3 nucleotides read TGCAGCGCCGGACACACCCGAAGTGAAGCTTTCTTT. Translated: CSAGHTRSEAFF.

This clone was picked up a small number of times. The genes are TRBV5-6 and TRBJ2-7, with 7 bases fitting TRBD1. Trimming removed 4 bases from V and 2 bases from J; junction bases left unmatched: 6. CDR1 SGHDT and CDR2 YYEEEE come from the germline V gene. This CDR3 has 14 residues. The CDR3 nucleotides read TGTGCCAGCAGCACCACAGGGGCCGCCTACGAGCAGTACTTC. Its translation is CASSTTGAAYEQYF.

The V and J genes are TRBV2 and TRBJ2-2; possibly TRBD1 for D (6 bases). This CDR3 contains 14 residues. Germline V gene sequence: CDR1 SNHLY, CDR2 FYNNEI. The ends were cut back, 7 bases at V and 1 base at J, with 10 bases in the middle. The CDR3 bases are TGTGCCAGCACCAAGACAGGGAACACCGGGGAGCTGTTTTTT. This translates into CASTKTGNTGELFF.

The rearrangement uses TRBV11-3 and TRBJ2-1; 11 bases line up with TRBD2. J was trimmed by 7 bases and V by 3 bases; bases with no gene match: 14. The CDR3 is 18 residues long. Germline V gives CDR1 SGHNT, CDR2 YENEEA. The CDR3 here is CASSFRTSGGLGRNEQFF. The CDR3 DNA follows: TGTGCCAGCAGCTTCCGCACTAGCGGGGGTCTAGGGAGAAATGAGCAGTTCTTC.

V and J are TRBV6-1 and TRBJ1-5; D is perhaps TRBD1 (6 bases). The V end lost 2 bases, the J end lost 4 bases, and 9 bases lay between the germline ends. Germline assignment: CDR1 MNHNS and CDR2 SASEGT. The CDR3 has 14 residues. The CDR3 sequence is CASSERTGNQPQHF. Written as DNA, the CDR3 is TGTGCCAGCAGTGAACGAACAGGGAATCAGCCCCAGCATTTT.

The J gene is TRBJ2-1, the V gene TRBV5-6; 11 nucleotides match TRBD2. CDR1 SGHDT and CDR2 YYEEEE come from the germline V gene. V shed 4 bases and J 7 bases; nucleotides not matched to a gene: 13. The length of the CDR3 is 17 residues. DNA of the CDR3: TGTGCCAGCAGCAAGACTAGGCTAGCGGGAGGAGGTAATGAGCAGTTCTTC. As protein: CASSKTRLAGGGNEQFF.

CDR3 nucleotide sequence: TGCAGCGTTGGGAAGGGACAGGGGAACACCGGGGAGCTGTTTTTT. Translating it yields CSVGKGQGNTGELFF. The chain joins TRBV29-1 to TRBJ2-2, with 9 bases aligning to TRBD1. J lost 1 base, V lost 4 bases, and 4 bases had no gene match. Germline lookup yields CDR1 SQVTM and CDR2 ANQGSEA. This CDR3 contains 15 residues.

CDR3 in amino acids: CASRGTVYNSPLHF. The CDR3 bases are TGCGCCAGCAGAGGGACAGTTTATAATTCACCCCTCCACTTT. The rearrangement uses TRBV5-1 and TRBJ1-6, with 7 bases fitting TRBD1. Trimming cost V 5 bases and J 4 bases; bases outside gene matches: 3. This CDR3 has 14 amino acids. Germline V gene data show CDR1 as SGHRS and CDR2 as YFSETQ.

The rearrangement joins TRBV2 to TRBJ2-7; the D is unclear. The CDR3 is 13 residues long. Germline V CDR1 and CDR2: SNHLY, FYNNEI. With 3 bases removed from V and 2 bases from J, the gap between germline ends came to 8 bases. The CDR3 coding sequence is TGTGCCAGCAGTGATTTGAAAACCTACGAGCAGTACTTC. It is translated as CASSDLKTYEQYF.

DNA for the CDR3: TGTGCCAGCAGCGAGAGGGGGGAAGGCCACTCCCCTCGTGGCTACACCTTC. It is translated as CASSERGEGHSPRGYTF. V gene TRBV9 combines with J gene TRBJ1-2; TRBD1 might be the D (6 bases). There are 17 residues in the CDR3. Looked up from germline, CDR1 is SGDLS and CDR2 is YYNGEE. The germline V and J ends were trimmed by 3 bases and 7 bases, with 25 bases remaining between them.

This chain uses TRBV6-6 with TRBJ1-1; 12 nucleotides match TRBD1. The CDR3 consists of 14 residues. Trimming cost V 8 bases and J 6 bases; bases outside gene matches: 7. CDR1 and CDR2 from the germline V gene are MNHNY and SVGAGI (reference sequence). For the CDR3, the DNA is TGTGCCAGCTACTCCGGGACAGGGGGCTCTGAAGCTTTCTTT. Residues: CASYSGTGGSEAFF.

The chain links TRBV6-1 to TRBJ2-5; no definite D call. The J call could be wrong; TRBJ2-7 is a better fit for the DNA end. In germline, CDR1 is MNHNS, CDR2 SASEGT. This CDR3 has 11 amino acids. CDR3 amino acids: CASYTVYEQYF. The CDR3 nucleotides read TGTGCCAGCTACACTGTCTACGAGCAGTACTTC.

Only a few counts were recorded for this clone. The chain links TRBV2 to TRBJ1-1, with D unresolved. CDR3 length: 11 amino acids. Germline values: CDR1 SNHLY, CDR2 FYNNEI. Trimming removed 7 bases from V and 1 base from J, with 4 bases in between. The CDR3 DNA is TGTGCCAGCATACCGAACACTGAAGCTTTCTTT. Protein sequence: CASIPNTEAFF.

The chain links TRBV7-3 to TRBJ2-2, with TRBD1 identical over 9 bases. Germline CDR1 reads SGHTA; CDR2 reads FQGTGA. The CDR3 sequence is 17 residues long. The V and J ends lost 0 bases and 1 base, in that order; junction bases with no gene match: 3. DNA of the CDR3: TGTGCCAGCAGCTTAACGACAGGGGGGTGGAACACCGGGGAGCTGTTTTTT. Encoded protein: CASSLTTGGWNTGELFF.

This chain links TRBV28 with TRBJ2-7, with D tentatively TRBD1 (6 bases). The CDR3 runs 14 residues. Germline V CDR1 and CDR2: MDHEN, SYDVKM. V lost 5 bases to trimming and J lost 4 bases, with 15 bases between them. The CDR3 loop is CASSTHPQGYEQYF. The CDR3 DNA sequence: TGTGCCAGCAGTACCCACCCACAGGGTTACGAGCAGTACTTC.

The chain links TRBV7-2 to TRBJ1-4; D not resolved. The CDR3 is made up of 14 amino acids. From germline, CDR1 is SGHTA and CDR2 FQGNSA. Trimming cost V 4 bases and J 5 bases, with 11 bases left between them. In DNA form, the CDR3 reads TGTGCCAGCAGCTCCCCGACTCTAAATGAAAAACTGTTTTTT. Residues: CASSSPTLNEKLFF.

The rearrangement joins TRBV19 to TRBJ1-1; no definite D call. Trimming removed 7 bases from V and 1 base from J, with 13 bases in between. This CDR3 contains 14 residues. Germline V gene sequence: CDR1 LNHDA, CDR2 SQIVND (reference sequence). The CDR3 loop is CASMAETENTEAFF. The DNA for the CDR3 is TGTGCCAGTATGGCGGAAACAGAGAACACTGAAGCTTTCTTT.

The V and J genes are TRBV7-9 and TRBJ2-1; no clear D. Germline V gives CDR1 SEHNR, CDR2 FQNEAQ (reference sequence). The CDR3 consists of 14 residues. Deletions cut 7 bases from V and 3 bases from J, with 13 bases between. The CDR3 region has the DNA TGTGCCAGCACTATAATCGGTTACTACAATGAGCAGTTCTTC. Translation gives CASTIIGYYNEQFF.

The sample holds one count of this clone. CDR3 amino acids: CASSRVGTGGSGANVLTF. In nucleotides, the CDR3 is TGTGCCAGCAGCCGTGTCGGGACAGGAGGCTCTGGGGCCAACGTCCTGACTTTC. V gene TRBV4-2 combines with J gene TRBJ2-6; TRBD1 aligns across 8 bases. CDR1 is LGHNA and CDR2 is YNFKEQ in the germline V gene. V shed 4 bases, J shed 0 bases, and the junction held 8 bases outside the gene matches. CDR3 size: 18 residues.

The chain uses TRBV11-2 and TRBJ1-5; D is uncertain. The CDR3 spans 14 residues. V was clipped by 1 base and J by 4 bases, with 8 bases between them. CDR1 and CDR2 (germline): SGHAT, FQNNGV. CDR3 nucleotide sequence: TGTGCCAGCAGCTTAGTGGGAAGGAATCAGCCCCAGCATTTT. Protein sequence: CASSLVGRNQPQHF.

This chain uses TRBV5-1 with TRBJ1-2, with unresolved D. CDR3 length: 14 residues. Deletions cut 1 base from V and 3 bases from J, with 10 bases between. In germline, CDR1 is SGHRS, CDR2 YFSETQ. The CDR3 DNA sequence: TGCGCCAGCAGCTTGAGGCAGGACTACTATGGCTACACCTTC. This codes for CASSLRQDYYGYTF.

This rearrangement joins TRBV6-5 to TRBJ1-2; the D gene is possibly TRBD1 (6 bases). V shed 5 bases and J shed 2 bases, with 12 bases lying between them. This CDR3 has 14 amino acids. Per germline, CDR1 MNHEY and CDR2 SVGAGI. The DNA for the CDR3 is TGTGCCAGCAGTGGGAACAGGGCCAACTATGGCTACACCTTC. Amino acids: CASSGNRANYGYTF.

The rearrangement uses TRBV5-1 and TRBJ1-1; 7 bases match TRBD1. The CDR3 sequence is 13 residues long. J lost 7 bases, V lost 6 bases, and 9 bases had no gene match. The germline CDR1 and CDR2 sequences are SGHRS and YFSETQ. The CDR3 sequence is CASTRQGVGEAFF. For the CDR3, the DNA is TGCGCCAGCACCCGACAGGGAGTTGGTGAAGCTTTCTTT.

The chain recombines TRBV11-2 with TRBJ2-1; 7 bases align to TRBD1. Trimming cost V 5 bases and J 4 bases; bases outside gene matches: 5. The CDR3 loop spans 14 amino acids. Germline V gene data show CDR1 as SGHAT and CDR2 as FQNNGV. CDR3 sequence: CASSGTVIYNEQFF. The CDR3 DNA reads TGTGCCAGCAGCGGGACAGTTATTTACAATGAGCAGTTCTTC.

CDR3 in amino acids: CASSFTGNTEAFF. CDR3 nucleotide sequence: TGTGCCAGCAGTTTTACAGGGAACACTGAAGCTTTCTTT. J is TRBJ1-1 and V is TRBV6-5; D is perhaps TRBD1 (5 bases). CDR3 length: 13 residues. Germline V gene sequence: CDR1 MNHEY, CDR2 SVGAGI. The V gene lost 4 bases and the J gene lost 1 base, with 7 bases spanning the gap.

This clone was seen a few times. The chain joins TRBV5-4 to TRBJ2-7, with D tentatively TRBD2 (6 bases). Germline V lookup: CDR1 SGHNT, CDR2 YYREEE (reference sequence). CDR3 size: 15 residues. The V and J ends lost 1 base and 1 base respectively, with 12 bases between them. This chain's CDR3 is CASSLNAAGSYEQYF. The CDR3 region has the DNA TGTGCCAGCAGCTTGAACGCGGCGGGGTCCTACGAGCAGTACTTC.

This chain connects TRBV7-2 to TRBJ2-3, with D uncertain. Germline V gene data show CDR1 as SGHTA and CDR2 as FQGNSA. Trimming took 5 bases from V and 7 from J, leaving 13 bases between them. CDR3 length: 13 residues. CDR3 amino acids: CASSTSPRNTQYF. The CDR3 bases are TGTGCCAGCAGCACCTCGCCCCGGAATACGCAGTATTTT.